This is a list of T cell receptor beta chains from one sample in a study of vaccination effects on CD4 cells after COVID-19. The protocol was immunoSEQ multiplex PCR, while the TCRdb copy is restricted to in-frame clones and leaves out a portion. The sample lists 52,000 or so clones; approximately 70% were seen once. Their target antigens are unknown. Here the sequenced sample was CD4+ T cells from PBMCs cultured with SARS-CoV-2 spike peptides, taken before COVID-19 vaccination. These receptors originate from a human donor who received a COVID-19 vaccine. CDR3s include the opening cysteine and the closing phenylalanine or tryptophan. D genes are given only for firm matches. Expanded clones are given a class, and other clones once, few, many or no size at all.

TRBD2	TRBV2	15	-	TRBJ2-5	CASSATSGGAQTQYF	TGTGCCAGCAGTGCAACTAGCGGGGGGGCACAGACCCAGTACTTC
-	TRBV5-6	12	once	TRBJ2-1	CASSSARGEQFF	TGTGCCAGCAGCTCGGCACGGGGAGAGCAGTTCTTC
TRBD2	TRBV2	15	-	TRBJ2-7	CASGQSGGLAYEQYF	TGTGCCAGCGGACAGAGCGGGGGTTTAGCCTACGAGCAGTACTTC
-	TRBV27	13	-	TRBJ2-1	CASSIYRYNEQFF	TGTGCCAGCAGTATCTACAGGTACAATGAGCAGTTCTTC
-	TRBV28	15	-	TRBJ2-5	CASAPSLGPQETQYF	TGTGCCAGCGCTCCGTCACTAGGGCCCCAAGAGACCCAGTACTTC
-	TRBV3-1/TRBV3-2	13	few	TRBJ1-4	CASSRQSDEKLFF	TGTGCCAGCAGCAGGCAGTCGGACGAAAAACTGTTTTTT
TRBD2	TRBV29-1	13	-	TRBJ2-5	CSTRLWGGVTQYF	TGCAGCACACGCCTTTGGGGGGGGGTGACCCAGTACTTC
-	TRBV19	17	-	TRBJ2-1	CASSMGFGTSSYNEQFF	TGTGCCAGTAGTATGGGTTTCGGTACGAGCTCCTACAATGAGCAGTTCTTC
TRBD1	TRBV5-1	16	-	TRBJ1-2	CASSLRTGEVGYGYTF	TGCGCCAGCAGCTTACGGACAGGGGAAGTGGGTTATGGCTACACCTTC
-	TRBV2	13	-	TRBJ2-2	CAGKGVEGGELFF	TGTGCCGGCAAAGGGGTGGAGGGCGGGGAGCTGTTTTTT
-	TRBV29-1	12	-	TRBJ2-5	CSVTSGKETQYF	TGCAGCGTTACAAGTGGCAAAGAGACCCAGTACTTC